This T cell receptor (beta chain) was recovered during a study of radiotherapy plus CTLA-4 blockade in lung cancer. This table comes from immunoSEQ multiplex PCR, and its TCRdb copy is limited to in-frame clones, with some not included. The data contain roughly 110,000 clones, around 85% of them singletons. Germline CDR1 reads MNHNY; CDR2 reads SVGAGI (reference sequence). The CDR3 loop spans 11 amino acids. About this clone itself: A read error may produce the germline difference seen at one junction end.

This receptor was identified in a human donor with non-small cell lung cancer that progressed on radiotherapy plus ipilimumab. Some clones in this sample may be carry-over from other donors' samples. This rearrangement joins TRBV6-6 to TRBJ1-1, with D unclear. The material was peripheral blood, obtained from a patient treated with radiotherapy plus ipilimumab. The CDR3 bases are TGTGCCAGCATGGGGAACGCTGAAGCTTTCTTT. This codes for CASMGNAEAFF.